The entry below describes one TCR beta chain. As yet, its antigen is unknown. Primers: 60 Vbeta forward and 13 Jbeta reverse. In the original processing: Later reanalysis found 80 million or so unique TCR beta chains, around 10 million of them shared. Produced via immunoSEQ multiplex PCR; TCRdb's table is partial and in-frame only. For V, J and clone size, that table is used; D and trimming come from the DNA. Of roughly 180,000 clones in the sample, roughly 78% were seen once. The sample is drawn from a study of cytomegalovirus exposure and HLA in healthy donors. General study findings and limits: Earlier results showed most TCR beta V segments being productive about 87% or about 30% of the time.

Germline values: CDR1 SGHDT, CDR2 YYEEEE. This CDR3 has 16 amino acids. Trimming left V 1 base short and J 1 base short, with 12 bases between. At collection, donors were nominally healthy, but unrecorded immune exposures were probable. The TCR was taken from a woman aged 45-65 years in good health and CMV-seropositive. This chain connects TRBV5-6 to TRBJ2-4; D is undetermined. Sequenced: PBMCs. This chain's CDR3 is CASSLLGARAKNIQYF. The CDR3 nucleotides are TGTGCCAGCAGCTTGCTTGGAGCTCGGGCCAAAAACATTCAGTACTTC.